The rows below give T cell receptor beta chains drawn from one sample of a study of CD8+ T cells in alopecia areata. Libraries were prepared by immunoSEQ multiplex PCR; TCRdb keeps only in-frame clonotypes and omits some of them. This sample has 110,000 or so clones, with 35% to 40% found just once. Sequencing input: CD4+ T cells sorted from blood. Receptor source: a human donor with alopecia areata. Both conserved end residues are part of each CDR3. The D gene is left open where the match is weak. The listing skips clone size in some rows; elsewhere it reads once, few, many or a size class.

TRBV6-5,NA,TRBJ1-1,NA,TGTGCCAGCAGTTACCTCAATGGCGGGACTGAAGCTTTCTTT,CASSYLNGGTEAFF
TRBV7-2,NA,TRBJ2-7,NA,TGTGCCAGCAGCCCACCCCCCTCCTCCGAGCAGTACTTC,CASSPPPSSEQYF
TRBV7-9,NA,TRBJ1-1,few,TGTGCCAGCAGCTTAGCAAGGGGGGCGAACACTGAAGCTTTCTTT,CASSLARGANTEAFF
TRBV4-1,TRBD2,TRBJ2-1,NA,TGCGCCAGCAGCCGCATAGCGGGGGGGCTTAGTGAGCAGTTCTTC,CASSRIAGGLSEQFF
TRBV6-1,NA,TRBJ2-5,NA,TGTGCCAGCAGAGGTGAGGGGTTTCAGACCCAGTACTTC,CASRGEGFQTQYF
TRBV7-2,NA,TRBJ1-2,NA,TGTGCCAGCAGGGCAGTTGTGGGCTACACCTTC,CASRAVVGYTF
TRBV2,TRBD1,TRBJ1-3,once,TGTGCCAGCAGTCTACAGGGGTTGTATGGAAACACCATATATTTT,CASSLQGLYGNTIYF
TRBV23-1,TRBD1,TRBJ2-7,NA,TGCGCCAGCAGTCCACCACGGGACAGGGGTACCCACGAGCAGTACTTC,CASSPPRDRGTHEQYF
TRBV5-1,NA,TRBJ2-1,NA,TGCGCCAGCAGCGATAAGGGAGGTTATGGTGAGTTCTTC,CASSDKGGYGEFF
TRBV5-1,TRBD1,TRBJ2-1,NA,TGCGCCAGCAGCTCGGGACAGGGGCACTACAATGAGCAGTTCTTC,CASSSGQGHYNEQFF
TRBV30,TRBD2,TRBJ2-5,once,TGTGCCTGGAGTTCGGGACTAGCGGGAGGACAAGAGACCCAGTACTTC,CAWSSGLAGGQETQYF
TRBV29-1,NA,TRBJ2-5,NA,TGCAGCGCCAATCGGGGTTCGGGAGAGACCCAGTACTTC,CSANRGSGETQYF
TRBV29-1,TRBD2,TRBJ2-1,few,TGCAGCGGGGCCGGGACTAGCGGGAGTTCCTACAATGAGCAGTTCTTC,CSGAGTSGSSYNEQFF
TRBV2,NA,TRBJ2-1,NA,TGTGCCAGCAGTGAATCGCGGACGGGAAATGAGCAGTTCTTC,CASSESRTGNEQFF
TRBV5-5,NA,TRBJ2-7,few,TGTGCCAGCAAAGTAGGGGACTCCTACGAGCAGTACTTC,CASKVGDSYEQYF
TRBV9,NA,TRBJ2-1,NA,TGTGCCAGCAGCGTAGAAGCTTCGAGTGAGCAGTTCTTC,CASSVEASSEQFF
TRBV9,NA,TRBJ2-3,NA,TGTGCCAGCAGCGCCCAGGGTTCCCGGACAGATACGCAGTATTTT,CASSAQGSRTDTQYF